The rows below give T cell receptor beta chains drawn from one sample of a study of blood T cell repertoires in COVID-19. Assay used: immunoSEQ multiplex PCR; TCRdb lists only in-frame clones, some missing. The table has tens of thousands of clones, around 83% seen once; the top ten hold around 9.6%. The sample consisted of peripheral blood. The receptors originated from a man aged 50 to 60 with COVID-19, enrolled during active disease. Each CDR3 is given with its conserved first and last residue. The D gene is left open where the match is weak. A clone size is listed for some rows: how often the clone was seen (once, few, many), or a class if it is expanded.

J gene	D gene	clone size	V gene	CDR3 protein	CDR3 DNA
TRBJ1-1	.	.	TRBV6-5	CASSFNSGDTEAFF	TGTGCCAGCAGTTTTAACAGCGGCGATACTGAAGCTTTCTTT
TRBJ1-5	TRBD1	.	TRBV5-6	CASSRQGAGDQPQHF	TGTGCCAGCAGTCGCCAGGGGGCAGGGGATCAGCCCCAGCATTTT
TRBJ2-3	.	.	TRBV5-4	CASSLGSGLTDTQYF	TGTGCCAGCAGCTTGGGTAGCGGATTAACAGATACGCAGTATTTT
TRBJ2-5	.	.	TRBV4-2	CASSSGQEETQYF	TGTGCCAGCAGCTCTGGACAAGAAGAGACCCAGTACTTC
TRBJ2-1	.	.	TRBV7-9	CASSLSGSSYNEQFF	TGTGCCAGCAGCTTATCCGGTAGCTCCTACAATGAGCAGTTCTTC
TRBJ1-2	.	.	TRBV6-6	CASRLTGDYGYTF	TGTGCCAGCAGATTGACAGGCGATTATGGCTACACCTTC
TRBJ2-1	.	.	TRBV3-1/TRBV3-2	CASSQGDGVKQFF	TGTGCCAGCAGCCAAGGTGACGGAGTCAAGCAGTTCTTC
TRBJ1-4	.	few	TRBV19	CASSISGLDEKLFF	TGTGCCAGTAGTATATCAGGACTTGATGAAAAACTGTTTTTT
TRBJ1-1	.	.	TRBV7-9	CASSFQSNTEAFF	TGTGCCAGCAGCTTTCAGTCGAACACTGAAGCTTTCTTT
TRBJ1-2	.	.	TRBV2	CASTLNTWSYGYTF	TGTGCCAGCACCCTAAATACCTGGAGTTATGGCTACACCTTC
TRBJ2-2	.	few	TRBV6-4	CASSEGPSGELFF	TGTGCCAGCAGTGAGGGCCCCTCCGGGGAGCTGTTTTTT
TRBJ2-4	.	.	TRBV5-4	CASSLAQGMRAKNIQYF	TGTGCCAGCAGCTTGGCCCAGGGGATGAGGGCCAAAAACATTCAGTACTTC
TRBJ2-7	.	.	TRBV4-2	CASSQGLSYEQYF	TGTGCCAGCAGCCAAGGTCTATCCTACGAGCAGTACTTC
TRBJ2-1	.	.	TRBV28	CASSNSGTYNEQFF	TGTGCCAGCAGTAATAGCGGAACCTACAATGAGCAGTTCTTC
TRBJ2-7	TRBD2	.	TRBV19	CASSVPGLAGKEQYF	TGTGCCAGTAGTGTCCCGGGACTAGCGGGAAAGGAGCAGTACTTC
TRBJ2-2	TRBD2	.	TRBV25-1	CASRGGADTGELFF	TGTGCCAGCCGGGGGGGGGCGGACACCGGGGAGCTGTTTTTT
TRBJ2-1	TRBD2	.	TRBV7-2	CASSLRGTSGAYEQFF	TGTGCCAGCAGCTTGCGCGGGACTAGCGGGGCCTATGAGCAGTTCTTC
TRBJ1-3	TRBD1	few	TRBV4-2	CASSQDGTGPGNTIYF	TGTGCCAGCAGCCAAGATGGGACAGGGCCTGGAAACACCATATATTTT
TRBJ2-5	TRBD1	.	TRBV28	CASSRQGRMETQYF	TGTGCCAGCAGTAGACAGGGGAGAATGGAGACCCAGTACTTC
TRBJ2-1	.	large	TRBV24-1	CATSMRASKSNEQFF	TGTGCCACCAGTATGCGGGCCTCTAAAAGCAATGAGCAGTTCTTC
TRBJ2-3	.	.	TRBV11-1	CASSLAVADSSTDTQYF	TGTGCCAGCAGCTTAGCGGTGGCCGATTCTAGCACAGATACGCAGTATTTT
TRBJ2-7	TRBD2	.	TRBV30	CAWSSPLLLAGISYEQYF	TGTGCCTGGAGTTCCCCCCTTTTACTAGCGGGCATCTCCTACGAGCAGTACTTC
TRBJ1-3	TRBD1	few	TRBV3-1/TRBV3-2	CASSQSWTGELFGNTIYF	TGTGCCAGCAGCCAATCGTGGACAGGGGAGCTTTTTGGAAACACCATATATTTT
TRBJ1-1	.	few	TRBV24-1	CATSDGQVEAFF	TGTGCCACCAGTGATGGACAAGTTGAAGCTTTCTTT